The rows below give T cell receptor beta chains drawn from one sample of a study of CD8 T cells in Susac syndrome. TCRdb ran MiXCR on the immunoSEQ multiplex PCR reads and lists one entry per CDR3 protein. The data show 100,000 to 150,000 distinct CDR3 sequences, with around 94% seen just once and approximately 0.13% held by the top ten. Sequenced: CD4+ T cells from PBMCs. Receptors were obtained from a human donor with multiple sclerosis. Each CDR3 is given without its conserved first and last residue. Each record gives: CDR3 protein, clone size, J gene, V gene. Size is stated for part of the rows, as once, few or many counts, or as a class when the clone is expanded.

cdr3_aa: ASSQPIGGGIETQY
clone_size: NA
j_call: TRBJ2-5
v_call: TRBV3-1

cdr3_aa: ASSFSSEPVQSSTDTQY
clone_size: NA
j_call: TRBJ2-3
v_call: TRBV7-9

cdr3_aa: ASSYQDTGELF
clone_size: NA
j_call: TRBJ2-2
v_call: TRBV6-5

cdr3_aa: ASSFSGGSYNEQF
clone_size: NA
j_call: TRBJ2-1
v_call: TRBV12-1

cdr3_aa: ASSQRRPSRDTQY
clone_size: NA
j_call: TRBJ2-3
v_call: TRBV23-1

cdr3_aa: SAGRLGTDTQY
clone_size: NA
j_call: TRBJ2-3
v_call: TRBV20-1

cdr3_aa: ASSSDPGGNQPQH
clone_size: NA
j_call: TRBJ1-5
v_call: TRBV5-4

cdr3_aa: ASSQGDRAYEQY
clone_size: NA
j_call: TRBJ2-7
v_call: TRBV4-2

cdr3_aa: ASSWGVRQGADYGYT
clone_size: NA
j_call: TRBJ1-2
v_call: TRBV7-3

cdr3_aa: ASSLQGISYNEQF
clone_size: NA
j_call: TRBJ2-1
v_call: TRBV7-2

cdr3_aa: ASSQERGQTYEQY
clone_size: NA
j_call: TRBJ2-7
v_call: TRBV4-1

cdr3_aa: SAITNYGYT
clone_size: NA
j_call: TRBJ1-2
v_call: TRBV20-1

cdr3_aa: ATSVDGEKLF
clone_size: NA
j_call: TRBJ1-4
v_call: TRBV24-1

cdr3_aa: ASSDQGSRNEQF
clone_size: NA
j_call: TRBJ2-1
v_call: TRBV7-8

cdr3_aa: ASSLEGMTNQPQH
clone_size: NA
j_call: TRBJ1-5
v_call: TRBV5-1

cdr3_aa: ASSYSGSGTYEQY
clone_size: once
j_call: TRBJ2-7
v_call: TRBV6-5

cdr3_aa: ASSSGQNYEQY
clone_size: NA
j_call: TRBJ2-7
v_call: TRBV5-4

cdr3_aa: ASSPRGTGSTGELF
clone_size: NA
j_call: TRBJ2-2
v_call: TRBV7-9

cdr3_aa: ASSLPFWPGRPNEQY
clone_size: NA
j_call: TRBJ2-7
v_call: TRBV11-1

cdr3_aa: ASSLTTGSGANVLT
clone_size: NA
j_call: TRBJ2-6
v_call: TRBV7-2

cdr3_aa: ASSLFPSGNQPQH
clone_size: once
j_call: TRBJ1-5
v_call: TRBV5-6

cdr3_aa: ASTMTSGRETQY
clone_size: NA
j_call: TRBJ2-5
v_call: TRBV5-8

cdr3_aa: SARDPVGTGGDGYT
clone_size: NA
j_call: TRBJ1-2
v_call: TRBV20-1

cdr3_aa: ASSELGITGELF
clone_size: NA
j_call: TRBJ2-2
v_call: TRBV25-1

cdr3_aa: ASSLSGLLNTEAF
clone_size: once
j_call: TRBJ1-1
v_call: TRBV12-3/TRBV12-4

cdr3_aa: ASSLGWGTYEQY
clone_size: NA
j_call: TRBJ2-7
v_call: TRBV7-2

cdr3_aa: ASANSLSTDTQY
clone_size: NA
j_call: TRBJ2-3
v_call: TRBV7-2

cdr3_aa: ASSRTGTGHSRVYEQY
clone_size: NA
j_call: TRBJ2-7
v_call: TRBV6-1

cdr3_aa: ASSGTYNEQF
clone_size: few
j_call: TRBJ2-1
v_call: TRBV12-3/TRBV12-4

cdr3_aa: SLLSGNTEAF
clone_size: NA
j_call: TRBJ1-1
v_call: TRBV20-1

cdr3_aa: ASSPRDRNPYEQY
clone_size: NA
j_call: TRBJ2-7
v_call: TRBV12-3/TRBV12-4

cdr3_aa: ASTAGIVGYEQY
clone_size: NA
j_call: TRBJ2-7
v_call: TRBV6-5

cdr3_aa: ASSQTGYSYEQY
clone_size: NA
j_call: TRBJ2-7
v_call: TRBV6-5

cdr3_aa: ASSPRTGADSPLH
clone_size: NA
j_call: TRBJ1-6
v_call: TRBV18

cdr3_aa: ASSQWALPGETQY
clone_size: NA
j_call: TRBJ2-5
v_call: TRBV5-5

cdr3_aa: SARELVTGELF
clone_size: NA
j_call: TRBJ2-2
v_call: TRBV20-1

cdr3_aa: SVIRDEGQPQH
clone_size: NA
j_call: TRBJ1-5
v_call: TRBV29-1

cdr3_aa: SVRGPSSSNTGELF
clone_size: NA
j_call: TRBJ2-2
v_call: TRBV29-1

cdr3_aa: ASSFRATLSEQY
clone_size: NA
j_call: TRBJ2-7
v_call: TRBV12-3/TRBV12-4

cdr3_aa: ASSPQGARTDTQY
clone_size: few
j_call: TRBJ2-3
v_call: TRBV5-6

cdr3_aa: ASSAGRGDEKLF
clone_size: NA
j_call: TRBJ1-4
v_call: TRBV2

cdr3_aa: SVRITTNEKLF
clone_size: NA
j_call: TRBJ1-4
v_call: TRBV29-1

cdr3_aa: ASSSWTSGGTDTQY
clone_size: NA
j_call: TRBJ2-3
v_call: TRBV5-1

cdr3_aa: ASSLGQGATEAF
clone_size: NA
j_call: TRBJ1-1
v_call: TRBV12-3/TRBV12-4

cdr3_aa: ASSLAPAETQY
clone_size: NA
j_call: TRBJ2-5
v_call: TRBV7-8

cdr3_aa: ASSPVGYPRTEAF
clone_size: NA
j_call: TRBJ1-1
v_call: TRBV4-3